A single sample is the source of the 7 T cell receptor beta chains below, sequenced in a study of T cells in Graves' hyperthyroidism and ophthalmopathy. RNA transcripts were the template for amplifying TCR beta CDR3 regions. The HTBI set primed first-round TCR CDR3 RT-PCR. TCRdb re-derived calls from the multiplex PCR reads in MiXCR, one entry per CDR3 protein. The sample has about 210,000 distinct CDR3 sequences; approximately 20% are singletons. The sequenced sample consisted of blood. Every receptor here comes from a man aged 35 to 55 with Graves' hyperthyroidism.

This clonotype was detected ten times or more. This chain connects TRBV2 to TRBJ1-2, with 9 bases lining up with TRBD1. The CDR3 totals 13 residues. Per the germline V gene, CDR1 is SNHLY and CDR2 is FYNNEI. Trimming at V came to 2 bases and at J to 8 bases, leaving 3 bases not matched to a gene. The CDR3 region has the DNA TGTGCCAGCAGTGAAAAGGGACAGGGAGGCTACACCTTC. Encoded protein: CASSEKGQGGYTF.

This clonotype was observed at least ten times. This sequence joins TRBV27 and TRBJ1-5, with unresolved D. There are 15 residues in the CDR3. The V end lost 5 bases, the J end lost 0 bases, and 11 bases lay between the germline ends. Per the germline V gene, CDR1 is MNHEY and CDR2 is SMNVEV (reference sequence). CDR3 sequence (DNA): TGTGCCAGCAGTAGACACGGGGATAGCAATCAGCCCCAGCATTTT. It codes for CASSRHGDSNQPQHF.

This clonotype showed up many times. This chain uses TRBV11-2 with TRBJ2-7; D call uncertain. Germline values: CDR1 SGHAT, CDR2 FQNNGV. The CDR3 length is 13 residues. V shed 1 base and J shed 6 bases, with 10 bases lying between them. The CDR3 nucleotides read TGTGCCAGCAGCTTAGCTAGAGTTGGCGAGCAGTACTTC. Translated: CASSLARVGEQYF.

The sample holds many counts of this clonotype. The CDR3: CASTEDRAYEQYF. As DNA, the CDR3 is TGTGCCAGCACCGAAGACAGGGCCTACGAGCAGTACTTC. The rearrangement uses TRBV2 and TRBJ2-7, with 7 bases aligning to TRBD1. Germline CDR1 is SNHLY and CDR2 is FYNNEI. The CDR3 totals 13 residues. The junction had 5 bases not matched to a gene; V was cut back by 7 bases and J by 2 bases.

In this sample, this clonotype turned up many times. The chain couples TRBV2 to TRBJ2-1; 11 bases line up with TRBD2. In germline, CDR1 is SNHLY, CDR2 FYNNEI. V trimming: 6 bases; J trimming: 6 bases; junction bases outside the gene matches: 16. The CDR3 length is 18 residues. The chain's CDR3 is CASRSGLAVPNRRNEQFF. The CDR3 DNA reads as TGTGCCAGCAGGTCGGGACTAGCGGTTCCAAACCGACGCAATGAGCAGTTCTTC.

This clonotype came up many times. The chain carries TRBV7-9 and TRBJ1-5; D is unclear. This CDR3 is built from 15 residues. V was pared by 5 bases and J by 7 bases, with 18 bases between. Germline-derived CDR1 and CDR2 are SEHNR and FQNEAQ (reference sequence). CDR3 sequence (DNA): TGTGCCAGCAGCAGAGGAGCCAATAAGGGCCAGCCCCAGCATTTT. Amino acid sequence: CASSRGANKGQPQHF.

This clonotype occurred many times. The CDR3, as DNA: TGTGCCAGCAGCTCTAAACCGGGACGGAGCATGAACACTGAAGCTTTCTTT. Translation gives CASSSKPGRSMNTEAFF. The chain is built from TRBV5-4 and TRBJ1-1, with a tentative D call TRBD1 (5 bases). Germline CDR1 SGHNT, CDR2 YYREEE (reference sequence). The V end lost 3 bases, the J end lost 0 bases, and 18 bases lay between the germline ends. The CDR3 loop spans 17 amino acids. Combining the CDR3 with reference TRBV5-4 and TRBJ1-1 gives the whole variable domain ETGVTQSPTHLIKTRGQQVTLRCSSQSGHNTVSWYQQALGQGPQFIFQYYREEENGRGNFPPRFSGLQFPNYSSELNVNALELDDSALYLCASSSKPGRSMNTEAFFGQGTRLTVV.